Described below is a single T cell receptor beta chain sequence and its context. This sample was taken from a study of blood T cell repertoires in COVID-19. In the study overall: In each case, the material was cDNA or gDNA derived from T cells, B-cell-depleted T cells, or PBMCs.

How the authors handled the data: Estimated nucleated cell counts came from reference gene primer amplification. The protocol was immunoSEQ multiplex PCR, while the TCRdb copy is restricted to in-frame clones and leaves out a portion. The V and J calls and the clone size are those of that table, but D and trimming were determined from the DNA. There are about 150,000 clones in the sample; 65% to 90% occur only once, and about 7.2% lies in the top ten. There are 14 residues in the CDR3. The V and J ends lost 2 bases and 3 bases, in that order; junction bases with no gene match: 5. The germline V gene has CDR1 SGDLS and CDR2 YYNGEE.

The rearrangement joins TRBV9 to TRBJ2-7, with 7 positions matching TRBD2. Sequencing used peripheral blood. The clonotype comes from a woman in her fifties or sixties in a cohort sampled during active or convalescent COVID-19. The CDR3 reads CASSVSGPNYEQYF. The CDR3 DNA is TGTGCCAGCAGCGTTAGCGGGCCGAACTACGAGCAGTACTTC.